By share, the clone carrying this TCR beta chain counts as medium-sized. Its antigen is undetermined. This entry comes from a study of molecular identifiers for immune sequencing clone quantification. Turning to the study itself: The replicate experiment used RNA from roughly 21,000 or 96,000 naive CD8 cells. This RNA was split into five aliquots, and four of them were sequenced. Study outcomes and limitations: In CMV-specific effectors, clones above 20 copies held over 98% of molecules; naive, under 1%.

The CDR3 totals 13 residues. Between the trimmed V and J ends, which lost 2 bases and 8 bases, there was a span of 10 bases. In germline, CDR1 is SGHTA, CDR2 FQGNSA. TCRdb re-called the PCR reads with MiXCR, one entry per CDR3 protein. Here the sample spans some 41,000 distinct CDR3 sequences, approximately 22% being singletons. Specimen: naive CD8+ T cells from blood, with Jurkat cell RNA spiked in. The sample's subset: FACS-sorted CD8+CD4-CCR7+CD45RA+ naive T cells. The rearrangement uses TRBV7-2 and TRBJ2-1; D ambiguous. The sequence came from a human donor in good health. Some libraries in this study had Jurkat cell RNA spiked in. CDR3 sequence: CASSLLEFDEQFF. Here the CDR3 DNA reads TGTGCCAGCAGCTTATTGGAGTTCGATGAGCAGTTCTTC.